The present entry profiles one T cell receptor beta chain with its context. Its antigen remains unidentified. The sample originates from a study of Tregs in tolerant kidney transplant recipients. General observations from the study: No direct test of biological reproducibility was done here.

Here immunoSEQ multiplex PCR was the method, and the copy in TCRdb shows in-frame clones only, minus some. The data contain roughly 250,000 clones, about four fifths of them singletons. The germline gives CDR1 SGHTA, CDR2 FQGTGA. Trimming at V came to 0 bases and at J to 0 bases, leaving 6 bases not matched to a gene. There are 18 residues in the CDR3. The sequence derives from a human donor in good health. The source material was CD4+ T cells from blood. The V gene is TRBV7-3, the J gene TRBJ2-2, with 8 bases lining up with TRBD2. The CDR3 protein is CASSLTRPGLANTGELFF. The CDR3 nucleotides read TGTGCCAGCAGCTTAACGCGACCGGGACTAGCGAACACCGGGGAGCTGTTTTTT.